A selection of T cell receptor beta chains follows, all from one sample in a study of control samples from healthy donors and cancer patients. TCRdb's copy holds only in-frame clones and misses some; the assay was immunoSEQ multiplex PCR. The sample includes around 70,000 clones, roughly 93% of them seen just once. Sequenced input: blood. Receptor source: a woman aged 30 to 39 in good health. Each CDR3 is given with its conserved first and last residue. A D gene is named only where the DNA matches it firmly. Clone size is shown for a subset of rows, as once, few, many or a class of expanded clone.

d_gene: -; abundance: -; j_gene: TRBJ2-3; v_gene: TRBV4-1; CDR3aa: CASSQDWGEDTQYF; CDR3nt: TGCGCCAGCAGCCAAGATTGGGGGGAGGATACGCAGTATTTT
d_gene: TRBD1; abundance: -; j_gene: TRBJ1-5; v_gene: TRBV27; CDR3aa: CASSRQGSGQPQHF; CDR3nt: TGTGCCAGCAGTCGACAGGGATCGGGTCAGCCCCAGCATTTT
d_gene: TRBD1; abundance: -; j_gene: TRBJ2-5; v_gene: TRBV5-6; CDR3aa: CASSQTGEGTQYF; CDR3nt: TGTGCCAGCAGCCAGACAGGGGAAGGGACCCAGTACTTC
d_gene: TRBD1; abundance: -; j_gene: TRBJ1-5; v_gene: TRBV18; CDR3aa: CASSPDRAAGQPQHF; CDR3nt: TGTGCCAGCTCACCCGACAGGGCGGCGGGTCAGCCCCAGCATTTT
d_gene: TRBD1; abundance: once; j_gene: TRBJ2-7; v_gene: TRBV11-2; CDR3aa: CASSLVGTGEPYEQYF; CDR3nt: TGTGCCAGCAGCTTAGTTGGGACAGGGGAGCCCTACGAGCAGTACTTC
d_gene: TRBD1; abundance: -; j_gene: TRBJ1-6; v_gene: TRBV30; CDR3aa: CAWSPGTGDSPLHF; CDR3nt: TGTGCCTGGAGCCCCGGGACAGGGGATTCACCCCTCCACTTT
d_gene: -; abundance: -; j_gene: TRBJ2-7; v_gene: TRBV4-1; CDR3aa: CASSQDAEQYF; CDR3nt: TGCGCCAGCAGCCAAGATGCCGAGCAGTACTTC
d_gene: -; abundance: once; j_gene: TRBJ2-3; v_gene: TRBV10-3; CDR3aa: CAISEETSLGRYF; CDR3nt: TGTGCCATCAGTGAGGAAACTAGCCTGGGTCGGTATTTT
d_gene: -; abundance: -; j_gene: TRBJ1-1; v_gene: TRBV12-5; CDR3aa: CASGERGTEAFF; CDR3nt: TGTGCTAGTGGTGAGAGGGGGACTGAAGCTTTCTTT
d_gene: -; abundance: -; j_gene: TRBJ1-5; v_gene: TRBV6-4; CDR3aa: CASRPGTLQHF; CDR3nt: TGTGCCAGCAGGCCCGGGACACTCCAGCATTTT
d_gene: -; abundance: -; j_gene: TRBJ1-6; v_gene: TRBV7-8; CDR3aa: CASSLRVSYNSPLHF; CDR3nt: TGTGCCAGCAGCTTAAGGGTCTCCTATAATTCACCCCTCCACTTT
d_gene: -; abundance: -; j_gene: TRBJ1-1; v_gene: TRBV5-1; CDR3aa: CASSLEAGFHTEAFF; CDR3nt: TGCGCCAGCAGCTTGGAGGCAGGGTTCCACACTGAAGCTTTCTTT
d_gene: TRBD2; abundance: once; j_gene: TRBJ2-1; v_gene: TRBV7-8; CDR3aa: CASSFRGGTYNEQFF; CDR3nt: TGTGCCAGCAGCTTTCGCGGGGGAACCTACAATGAGCAGTTCTTC
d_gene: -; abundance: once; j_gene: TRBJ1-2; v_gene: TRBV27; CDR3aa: CASRGETADGKLGYTF; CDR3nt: TGTGCCAGCAGGGGGGAGACGGCCGATGGGAAGCTTGGCTACACCTTC
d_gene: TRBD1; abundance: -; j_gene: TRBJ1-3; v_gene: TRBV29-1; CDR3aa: CSVVIGRGPGNTIYF; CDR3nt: TGCAGCGTTGTGATCGGCAGGGGGCCTGGAAACACCATATATTTT
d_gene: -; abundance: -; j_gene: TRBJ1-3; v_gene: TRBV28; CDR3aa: CASSLPTGAGNTIYF; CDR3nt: TGTGCCAGCAGTTTACCGACGGGAGCAGGAAACACCATATATTTT
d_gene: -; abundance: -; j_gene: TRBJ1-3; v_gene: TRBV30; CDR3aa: CAWRTADFSGNTIYF; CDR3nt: TGTGCCTGGCGGACAGCCGACTTCTCTGGAAACACCATATATTTT
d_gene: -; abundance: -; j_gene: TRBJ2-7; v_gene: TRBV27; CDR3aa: CASSLSPSYEQYF; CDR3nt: TGTGCCAGCAGTTTAAGTCCGTCCTACGAGCAGTACTTC
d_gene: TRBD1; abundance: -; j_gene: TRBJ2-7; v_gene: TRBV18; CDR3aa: CASSPLPGQGEQYF; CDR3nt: TGTGCCAGCTCACCACTTCCGGGACAGGGCGAGCAGTACTTC
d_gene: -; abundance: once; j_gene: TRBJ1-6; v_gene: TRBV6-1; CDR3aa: CASSDMIGRRNSPLHF; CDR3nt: TGTGCCAGCAGTGATATGATAGGGCGTAGAAATTCACCCCTCCACTTT
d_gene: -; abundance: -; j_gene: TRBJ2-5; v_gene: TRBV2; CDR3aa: CASSGIAGTSWETQYF; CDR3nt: TGTGCCAGCAGTGGTATCGCCGGGACTTCGTGGGAGACCCAGTACTTC
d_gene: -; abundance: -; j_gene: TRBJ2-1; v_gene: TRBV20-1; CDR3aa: CSASRGLDEQFF; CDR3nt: TGCAGTGCTAGTCGGGGGCTCGATGAGCAGTTCTTC
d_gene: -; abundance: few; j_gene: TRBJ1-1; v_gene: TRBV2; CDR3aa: CASSGQLNTEAFF; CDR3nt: TGTGCCAGCAGTGGACAGTTGAACACTGAAGCTTTCTTT
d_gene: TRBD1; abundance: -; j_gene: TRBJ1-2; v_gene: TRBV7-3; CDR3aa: CASSPDRGQGYGYTF; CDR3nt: TGTGCCAGCAGCCCGGACAGGGGGCAGGGCTATGGCTACACCTTC
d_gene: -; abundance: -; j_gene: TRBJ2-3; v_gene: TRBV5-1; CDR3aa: CASSLVRVGSTDTQYF; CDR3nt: TGCGCCAGCAGCTTGGTTAGAGTCGGTAGCACAGATACGCAGTATTTT
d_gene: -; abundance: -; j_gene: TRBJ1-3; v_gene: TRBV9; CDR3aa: CASSATVSGNTIYF; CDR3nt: TGTGCCAGCAGCGCGACAGTCTCTGGAAACACCATATATTTT
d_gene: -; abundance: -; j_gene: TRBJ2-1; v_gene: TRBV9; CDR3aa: CASSVDIRGGSYNEQFF; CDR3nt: TGTGCCAGCAGCGTAGATATTCGAGGGGGCTCCTACAATGAGCAGTTCTTC
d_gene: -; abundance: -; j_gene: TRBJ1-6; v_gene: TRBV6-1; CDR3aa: CASSEVGGDNSPLHF; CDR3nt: TGTGCCAGCAGTGAAGTGGGGGGCGATAATTCACCCCTCCACTTT
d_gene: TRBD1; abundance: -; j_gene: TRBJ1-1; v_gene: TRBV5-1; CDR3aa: CASRLDREDTEAFF; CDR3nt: TGCGCCAGCAGGTTGGACAGGGAGGACACTGAAGCTTTCTTT
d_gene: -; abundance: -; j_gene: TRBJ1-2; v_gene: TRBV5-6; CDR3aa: CASSLARNYGYTF; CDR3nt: TGTGCCAGCAGCTTGGCCAGAAACTATGGCTACACCTTC
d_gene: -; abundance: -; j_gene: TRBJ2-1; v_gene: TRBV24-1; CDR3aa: CATSDPVAENIQFF; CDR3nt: TGTGCCACCAGTGATCCGGTAGCGGAAAACATCCAGTTCTTC
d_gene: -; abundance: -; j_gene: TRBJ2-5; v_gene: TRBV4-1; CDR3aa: CASRPRLPPRPQETQYF; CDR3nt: TGCGCCAGCAGACCACGCCTACCCCCACGACCCCAAGAGACCCAGTACTTC
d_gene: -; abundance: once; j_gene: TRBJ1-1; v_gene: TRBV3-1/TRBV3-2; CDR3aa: CASSQEAGANTEAFF; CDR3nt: TGTGCCAGCAGCCAAGAGGCAGGGGCAAACACTGAAGCTTTCTTT
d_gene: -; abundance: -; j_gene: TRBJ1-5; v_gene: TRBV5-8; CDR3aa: CASSFGAGVETQHF; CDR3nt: TGTGCCAGCAGCTTCGGGGCGGGCGTTGAGACCCAGCATTTT
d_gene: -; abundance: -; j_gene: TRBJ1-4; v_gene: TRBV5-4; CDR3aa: CASSLARGAKTNEKLFF; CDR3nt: TGTGCCAGCAGCTTGGCTAGGGGGGCTAAGACTAATGAAAAACTGTTTTTT
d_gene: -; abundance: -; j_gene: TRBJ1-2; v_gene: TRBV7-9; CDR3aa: CASSLLVGGVDTF; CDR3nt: TGTGCCAGCAGCTTATTGGTGGGAGGCGTCGACACCTTC
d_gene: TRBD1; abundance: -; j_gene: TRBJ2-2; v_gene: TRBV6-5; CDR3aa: CASSRQGVNTGELFF; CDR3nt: TGTGCCAGCAGCAGACAGGGGGTGAACACCGGGGAGCTGTTTTTT
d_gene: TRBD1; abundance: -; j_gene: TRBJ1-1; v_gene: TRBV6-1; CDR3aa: CASSDGTGRNTEAFF; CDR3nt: TGTGCCAGCAGTGACGGGACAGGGAGAAACACTGAAGCTTTCTTT
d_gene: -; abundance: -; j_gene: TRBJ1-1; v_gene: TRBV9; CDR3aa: CASSRGSIMNTEAFF; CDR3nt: TGTGCCAGCAGCCGAGGATCTATCATGAACACTGAAGCTTTCTTT
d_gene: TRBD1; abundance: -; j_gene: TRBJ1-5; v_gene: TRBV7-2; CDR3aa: CASSFGQGDQPQHF; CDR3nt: TGTGCCAGCAGCTTTGGTCAGGGGGATCAGCCCCAGCATTTT
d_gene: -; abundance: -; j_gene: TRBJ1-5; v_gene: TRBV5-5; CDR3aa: CTSSNLMGLDQPQHF; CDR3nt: TGTACCAGCAGTAATCTAATGGGACTGGATCAGCCCCAGCATTTT
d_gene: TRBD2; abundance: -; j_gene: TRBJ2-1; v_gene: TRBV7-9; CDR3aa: CASSSSMGGGNEQFF; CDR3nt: TGTGCCAGCAGCTCAAGTATGGGGGGGGGCAATGAGCAGTTCTTC
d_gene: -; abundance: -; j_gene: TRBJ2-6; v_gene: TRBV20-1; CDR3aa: CSASSSNSGANVLTF; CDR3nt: TGCAGTGCCAGTTCCTCAAACTCTGGGGCCAACGTCCTGACTTTC
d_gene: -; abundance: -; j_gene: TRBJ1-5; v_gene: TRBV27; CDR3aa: CASSFGGAFNQPQHF; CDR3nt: TGTGCCAGCAGTTTCGGGGGGGCCTTCAATCAGCCCCAGCATTTT
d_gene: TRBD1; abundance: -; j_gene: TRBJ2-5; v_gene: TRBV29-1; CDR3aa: CSVQGEPPVETQYF; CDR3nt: TGCAGCGTTCAGGGGGAACCCCCAGTGGAGACCCAGTACTTC
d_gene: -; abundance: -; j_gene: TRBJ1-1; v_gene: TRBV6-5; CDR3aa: CASSSGRRSTEAFF; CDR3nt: TGTGCCAGCAGTTCCGGGAGGCGATCCACTGAAGCTTTCTTT
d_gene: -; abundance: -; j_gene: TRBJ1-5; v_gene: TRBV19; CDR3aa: CASSHSNQPQHF; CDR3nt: TGTGCCAGTAGCCATAGCAATCAGCCCCAGCATTTT
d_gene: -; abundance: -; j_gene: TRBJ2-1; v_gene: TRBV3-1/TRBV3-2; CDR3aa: CASSQETGVYNEQFF; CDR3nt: TGTGCCAGCAGCCAAGAGACGGGGGTCTACAATGAGCAGTTCTTC
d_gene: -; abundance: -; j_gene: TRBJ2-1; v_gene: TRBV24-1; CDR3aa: CATSDPRQYNEQFF; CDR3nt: TGTGCCACCAGTGATCCCCGACAGTACAATGAGCAGTTCTTC
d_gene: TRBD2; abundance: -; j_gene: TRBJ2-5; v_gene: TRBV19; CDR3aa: CASSRTSGPGETQYF; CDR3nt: TGTGCCAGTAGTAGGACTAGCGGGCCAGGGGAGACCCAGTACTTC
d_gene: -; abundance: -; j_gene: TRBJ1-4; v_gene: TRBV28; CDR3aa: CATWDTFNEKLFF; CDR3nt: TGTGCCACCTGGGACACTTTTAATGAAAAACTGTTTTTT
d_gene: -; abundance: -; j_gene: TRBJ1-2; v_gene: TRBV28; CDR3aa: CASSLQNYGYTF; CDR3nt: TGTGCCAGCAGCCTCCAGAACTATGGCTACACCTTC
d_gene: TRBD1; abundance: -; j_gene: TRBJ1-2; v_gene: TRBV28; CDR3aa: CASSSDRGRLGYTF; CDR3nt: TGTGCCAGCAGCTCGGACAGGGGGCGCCTCGGCTACACCTTC
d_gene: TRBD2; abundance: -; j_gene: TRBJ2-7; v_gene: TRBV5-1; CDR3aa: CASSLSGAYEQYF; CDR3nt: TGCGCCAGCAGCTTGAGCGGGGCCTACGAGCAGTACTTC
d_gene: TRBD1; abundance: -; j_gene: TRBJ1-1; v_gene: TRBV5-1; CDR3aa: CASRTGNQNTEAFF; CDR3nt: TGCGCCAGCAGGACAGGGAACCAGAACACTGAAGCTTTCTTT